Below, 23 T cell receptor beta chains from the same sample are listed, as sequenced in a study of molecular identifiers for immune sequencing clone quantification. TCRdb re-analysed the PCR reads in MiXCR, keeping a single row per CDR3 protein. The sample yields roughly 630,000 distinct CDR3 sequences, roughly 27% seen once. The sample comprised naive CD8+ T cells from blood, with Jurkat cell RNA spiked in. Specified subset: FACS-sorted CD8+CD4-CCR7+CD45RA+ naive T cells. The receptors derive from a human donor in good health. Some libraries in this study had Jurkat cell RNA spiked in.

This clonotype was counted only a few times. The CDR3, as DNA: TGTGCCAGCAGACTTTCGACAGGTACTGAAGCTTTCTTT. Translated, it gives CASRLSTGTEAFF. The rearrangement uses TRBV5-3 and TRBJ1-1; weak D call: TRBD1 (6 bases). TRBV5-3 counts as an open reading frame of uncertain function. The CDR3 has 13 amino acids. V was shortened by 8 bases and J by 5 bases, with 16 bases between the two germline ends.

This clonotype has at least ten counts. The genes are TRBV20-1 and TRBJ2-7; 10 positions agree with TRBD2. This CDR3 has 16 amino acids. Trimming cost V 0 bases and J 1 base; bases outside gene matches: 6. Germline V gene data show CDR1 as DFQATT and CDR2 as SNEGSKA (reference sequence). CDR3 nucleotides: TGCAGTGCTAGAGATTCGCTAGCGGGAGTGTCCTACGAGCAGTACTTC. This encodes CSARDSLAGVSYEQYF.

Notes on this clonotype: Possible read error: a much larger clone is one base away. The gene calls are TRBV29-1 and TRBJ2-1; D may be TRBD1 or TRBD2 (5 bases each). The germline V gene encodes CDR1 SQVTM and CDR2 ANQGSEA. CDR3 length: 15 amino acids. CDR3 DNA: TGCAACGTCGACCCTAGCTGGGGGACGTACAATGAGCAGTTCTTC. Its protein product is CNVDPSWGTYNEQFF.

This clonotype was seen only a few times. V is TRBV4-3 and J is TRBJ2-6, with 7 bases fitting TRBD2. V shed 4 bases, J shed 0 bases, and the junction held 6 bases outside the gene matches. The CDR3 has 17 residues. Germline V gene sequence: CDR1 LGHNA, CDR2 YSLEER. The CDR3 spells CASSPREAISGANVLTF. DNA for the CDR3: TGCGCCAGCAGCCCCCGGGAGGCTATCTCTGGGGCCAACGTCCTGACTTTC.

The rearrangement uses TRBV27 and TRBJ1-1; D is ambiguous. Trimming left V 6 bases short and J 1 base short, with 3 bases between. This CDR3 has 11 amino acids. CDR1 MNHEY and CDR2 SMNVEV come from the germline V gene (reference sequence). The DNA of the CDR3 is TGTGCCAGCAGAAAGAACACTGAAGCTTTCTTT. Translation: CASRKNTEAFF.

This clonotype showed up many times. The chain combines TRBV4-1 with TRBJ2-7; D is perhaps TRBD1 or TRBD2 (5 bases each). The length of the CDR3 is 15 residues. Germline V gene lookup returns CDR1 MGHRA and CDR2 YSYEKL. V gave up 0 bases and J gave up 3 bases, with 12 bases separating them. CDR3 region: CASSQDRGTFYEQYF. The CDR3 nucleotides read TGCGCCAGCAGCCAAGATCGAGGGACCTTCTACGAGCAGTACTTC.

Turning to this clonotype: This may stem from a read error, because a much larger clone lies one nucleotide away. The rearrangement links TRBV27 to TRBJ1-1, with 10 bases aligning to TRBD1. This CDR3 is built from 14 residues. Per the germline V gene, CDR1 is MNHEY and CDR2 is SMNVEV (reference sequence). J lost 7 bases, V lost 7 bases, and 9 bases had no gene match. The CDR3 protein is CASTFGTGEGEAFF. CDR3 DNA: TGTGCCAGCACCTTTGGGACAGGGGAGGGTGAAGCTTTCTTT.

This clonotype was found a few times. V gene TRBV12-3 or TRBV12-4 combines with J gene TRBJ2-5; TRBD2 might be the D (6 bases). CDR3 length: 14 residues. V lost 3 bases and J lost 5, with 13 bases in between. The CDR3 nucleotides are TGTGCCAGCAGTTTCGGGGGAGTTTTGGAGACCCAGTACTTC. Translating gives CASSFGGVLETQYF.

The genes are TRBV7-9 and TRBJ2-7; TRBD1 agrees at 9 bases. Germline loops: CDR1 SEHNR, CDR2 FQNEAQ (reference sequence). J was trimmed by 1 base and V by 4 bases; bases with no gene match: 11. This CDR3 comprises 17 residues. This CDR3 is CASSSQGQGLLSYEQYF. The DNA of the CDR3 is TGTGCCAGCAGCTCCCAAGGACAGGGGCTTTTATCCTACGAGCAGTACTTC.

To note about this clonotype: A much larger clonotype is one base distant, so this may be a read error. The V call is TRBV12-3 or TRBV12-4, the J call TRBJ2-3; 12 bases map to TRBD2. This CDR3 spans 15 amino acids. The CDR3 sequence is CASSGLAGYTVTQYF. CDR3 nucleotides: TGTGCCAGCAGCGGACTAGCGGGATACACAGTTACGCAGTATTTT.

The chain joins TRBV7-8 to TRBJ1-2, with a possible D match to TRBD1 (6 bases). Between the trimmed V and J ends, which lost 1 base and 4 bases, there was a span of 16 bases. CDR3 length: 16 residues. CDR1 and CDR2 from the germline V gene are SGHVS and FQNEAQ. The CDR3 reads CASSLEAGAIPYGYTF. The DNA of the CDR3 is TGTGCCAGCAGCTTAGAGGCAGGGGCCATCCCCTATGGCTACACCTTC.

The J gene is TRBJ2-1, the V gene TRBV20-1; either TRBD1 or TRBD2 may fit D (6 bases each). This CDR3 is built from 17 residues. Germline assignment: CDR1 DFQATT and CDR2 SNEGSKA (reference sequence). The V end was cut by 1 base, the J end by 0 bases, with 16 bases between. Written as DNA, the CDR3 is TGCAGTGCTAGAGTAATGTGGGGGCGGGGCTCCTACAATGAGCAGTTCTTC. Protein sequence: CSARVMWGRGSYNEQFF.

The rearrangement joins TRBV9 to TRBJ1-1; a possible D gene is TRBD1 (5 bases). The CDR3 totals 15 residues. The germline V gene encodes CDR1 SGDLS and CDR2 YYNGEE. V lost 0 bases and J lost 4, with 13 bases in between. This CDR3 is CASSVGGGPTTEAFF. The CDR3, as DNA: TGTGCCAGCAGCGTAGGGGGGGGTCCGACCACTGAAGCTTTCTTT.

This clonotype was seen more than once but under ten times. The gene calls are TRBV5-6 and TRBJ1-5, with 7 bases fitting TRBD1. Per germline, CDR1 SGHDT and CDR2 YYEEEE. V lost 0 bases and J lost 3; bases outside the gene matches: 3. The CDR3 is 15 amino acids. This CDR3 reads CASSLEGAHNQPQHF. CDR3 DNA: TGTGCCAGCAGCTTGGAGGGGGCCCACAATCAGCCCCAGCATTTT. Full variable domain (missing parts from reference TRBV5-6 and TRBJ1-5): DAGVTQSPTHLIKTRGQQVTLRCSPKSGHDTVSWYQQALGQGPQFIFQYYEEEERQRGNFPDRFSGHQFPNYSSELNVNALLLGDSALYLCASSLEGAHNQPQHFGDGTRLSIL.

This clonotype appeared a few times. This chain links TRBV5-6 with TRBJ2-2, with 8 positions matching TRBD2. V lost 0 bases, J lost 5 bases, and 9 bases stayed unmatched. The CDR3 is 17 amino acids. From germline, CDR1 is SGHDT and CDR2 YYEEEE. The CDR3 loop reads CASSLGSGTAGTGELFF. The CDR3 bases are TGTGCCAGCAGCTTGGGTAGCGGGACTGCGGGGACCGGGGAGCTGTTTTTT.

This clonotype appeared a few times. J is TRBJ2-2 and V is TRBV4-1; TRBD2 agrees at 12 bases. This CDR3 is 18 amino acids long. Looked up from germline, CDR1 is MGHRA and CDR2 is YSYEKL. The junction had 8 bases not matched to a gene; V was cut back by 2 bases and J by 4 bases. CDR3 sequence reads: CASSQLASGGARTGELFF. The CDR3 bases are TGCGCCAGCAGCCAACTAGCTAGCGGGGGGGCCCGCACCGGGGAGCTGTTTTTT.

At least ten counts were recorded for this clonotype. The rearrangement links TRBV5-6 to TRBJ1-1; weak D call: TRBD1 (6 bases). Germline V gene data show CDR1 as SGHDT and CDR2 as YYEEEE. The CDR3 sequence is 14 residues long. Trimming cost V 1 base and J 7 bases, with 14 bases left between them. The CDR3 sequence is CASSLTGPPHEAFF. DNA of the CDR3: TGTGCCAGCAGCTTGACAGGGCCCCCCCATGAAGCTTTCTTT.

The chain links TRBV4-3 to TRBJ2-1; 14 bases are shared with TRBD2. Germline V gives CDR1 LGHNA, CDR2 YSLEER. This CDR3 has 18 amino acids. After removal of 4 bases from V and 0 bases from J, the junction contained 5 bases not matched to a gene. The CDR3 DNA sequence: TGCGCCAGCAGCCTGGGACTAGCGGGAGTGGGCTCCTACAATGAGCAGTTCTTC. This gives the protein CASSLGLAGVGSYNEQFF.

This clonotype was seen a few times. V gene TRBV27 combines with J gene TRBJ2-7; the D gene is possibly TRBD1 (6 bases). The V and J ends lost 2 bases and 5 bases respectively, with 16 bases between them. Germline V gene lookup returns CDR1 MNHEY and CDR2 SMNVEV (reference sequence). The CDR3 spans 15 residues. CDR3 in amino acids: CASSLDPSTGDEQYF. The CDR3 nucleotides read TGTGCCAGCAGTTTAGATCCTTCGACAGGCGACGAGCAGTACTTC.

V gene TRBV4-3 combines with J gene TRBJ2-1, with a tentative D call TRBD1 (6 bases). The CDR3 is 15 residues long. Per the germline V gene, CDR1 is LGHNA and CDR2 is YSLEER. V was cut by 0 bases and J by 9 bases, with 15 bases left in between. This chain's CDR3 is CASSQDWSGRGEQFF. The CDR3 DNA is TGCGCCAGCAGCCAAGATTGGAGTGGCAGGGGTGAGCAGTTCTTC.

This clonotype was seen more than once but under ten times. The V call is TRBV19, the J call TRBJ1-2; 12 bases align to TRBD1. Trimming cost V 3 bases and J 4 bases; bases outside gene matches: 3. CDR3 size: 15 residues. The germline V gene encodes CDR1 LNHDA and CDR2 SQIVND (reference sequence). The chain's CDR3 is CASSIGTGGVYGYTF. The CDR3 DNA follows: TGTGCCAGTAGTATTGGGACAGGGGGCGTCTATGGCTACACCTTC. Using reference TRBV19 and TRBJ1-2 for the parts outside the CDR3, the full variable domain is DGGITQSPKYLFRKEGQNVTLSCEQNLNHDAMYWYRQDPGQGLRLIYYSQIVNDFQKGDIAEGYSVSREKKESFPLTVTSAQKNPTAFYLCASSIGTGGVYGYTFGSGTRLTVV.

The table lists this clonotype with many counts. The rearrangement joins TRBV4-1 to TRBJ1-1; D is ambiguous. The CDR3 is made up of 14 amino acids. The V and J ends lost 1 base and 0 bases respectively, with 6 bases between them. Germline CDR1 and CDR2: MGHRA and YSYEKL. The CDR3 sequence: CASSQVNVNTEAFF. CDR3 nucleotides: TGCGCCAGCAGCCAAGTGAACGTGAACACTGAAGCTTTCTTT.

This clonotype was recorded many times. The rearrangement links TRBV27 to TRBJ1-1; no reliable D call. Germline V lookup: CDR1 MNHEY, CDR2 SMNVEV (reference sequence). V lost 7 bases and J lost 0, with 12 bases in between. The CDR3 covers 14 residues. This chain's CDR3 is CASTPDIMNTEAFF. The CDR3 region has the DNA TGTGCCAGCACCCCCGACATCATGAACACTGAAGCTTTCTTT.